Below are 27 T cell receptor beta chains sequenced from a single sample in a study of blood T cell repertoires in COVID-19. Repertoires were generated with immunoSEQ multiplex PCR, while TCRdb's copy carries only in-frame clones and drops some. Of approximately 130,000 clones listed, roughly 87% were seen once; the top ten hold 18%. What was sequenced was PBMCs or T cells enriched from blood (not recorded which). These receptors came from a young man who had recovered from COVID-19.

The chain combines TRBV4-1 with TRBJ2-7; TRBD2 agrees at 9 bases. This CDR3 is 17 amino acids long. Germline CDR1 MGHRA, CDR2 YSYEKL. V was pared by 0 bases and J by 0 bases, with 6 bases of the junction left unmatched. The CDR3 reads CASSQDLAGDPSYEQYV. Written as DNA, the CDR3 is TGCGCCAGCAGCCAAGATTTAGCGGGGGACCCCTCCTACGAGCAGTACGTC.

The rearrangement uses TRBV7-9 and TRBJ2-2, with D possibly matching TRBD2 (5 bases). Germline values: CDR1 SEHNR, CDR2 FQNEAQ (reference sequence). V was cut by 5 bases and J by 4 bases, with 14 bases left in between. The CDR3 has 15 amino acids. The DNA for the CDR3 is TGTGCCAGCAGCCCCGGGGATGGGGTCACCGGGGAGCTGTTTTTT. It translates to CASSPGDGVTGELFF.

V gene TRBV19 combines with J gene TRBJ2-7, with 14 bases fitting TRBD2. From germline, CDR1 is LNHDA and CDR2 SQIVND (reference sequence). CDR3 length equals 15 residues. V lost 5 bases and J lost 9; bases outside the gene matches: 9. CDR3 nucleotide sequence: TGTGCCAGTAGTCCATCCGGGACTAGCGGGGGTGGGCAGTACGTC. It yields the protein CASSPSGTSGGGQYV.

The sample holds one count of this clone. The chain carries TRBV7-6 and TRBJ2-7, with D tentatively TRBD1 (6 bases). V lost 4 bases to trimming and J lost 6 bases, with 10 bases between them. Germline CDR1 and CDR2: SGHVS and FNYEAQ. The CDR3 length is 12 residues. CDR3 in DNA: TGTGCCAGCAGCTCACAGGGACCCGAGCAGTACGTC. It codes for CASSSQGPEQYV.

The chain couples TRBV29-1 to TRBJ2-7, with a weak D call TRBD1 (6 bases). Between the trimmed V and J ends, which lost 7 bases and 2 bases, there was a span of 9 bases. The CDR3 is made up of 11 amino acids. Looked up from germline, CDR1 is SQVTM and CDR2 is ANQGSEA. For the CDR3, the DNA is TGCAGCGCCGGACAGACCTACGAGCAGTACTTC. Translation: CSAGQTYEQYF.

The chain uses TRBV7-9 and TRBJ1-1, with a tentative D call TRBD1 (5 bases). Germline CDR1 reads SEHNR; CDR2 reads FQNEAQ (reference sequence). V lost 1 base and J lost 6, with 12 bases in between. The CDR3 runs 14 residues. CDR3 sequence (DNA): TGTGCCAGCAGCTTAGTTCGGGGGGTAGCTGAAGCTTTCTTT. Translation gives CASSLVRGVAEAFF.

The V and J genes are TRBV18 and TRBJ1-5, with 8 bases that match TRBD1. Unmatched junction bases numbered 9, after V lost 3 bases and J lost 5 bases. The germline V gene has CDR1 KGHSH and CDR2 LQKENI. CDR3 length: 16 residues. CDR3 sequence reads: CASSPTGQEVDQPQHF. DNA for the CDR3: TGTGCCAGCTCACCCACGGGACAGGAGGTGGATCAGCCCCAGCATTTT.

The chain couples TRBV9 to TRBJ2-1; the D is unclear. The CDR3 sequence is 13 residues long. The V and J ends lost 3 bases and 0 bases respectively, with 4 bases between them. Germline CDR1 reads SGDLS; CDR2 reads YYNGEE. The CDR3 sequence: CASSESSYNEQFF. DNA of the CDR3: TGTGCCAGCAGCGAGAGCTCCTACAATGAGCAGTTCTTC.

V and J are TRBV19 and TRBJ1-4; D is possibly TRBD1 (5 bases). The CDR3 totals 16 residues. Trimming shortened V by 3 bases and J by 0 bases, and 11 bases separated the two germline ends. Germline V gene lookup returns CDR1 LNHDA and CDR2 SQIVND (reference sequence). The CDR3 loop reads CASSMDIVATNEKLFF. The CDR3 region has the DNA TGTGCCAGTAGTATGGACATTGTTGCAACTAATGAAAAACTGTTTTTT.

J is TRBJ2-5 and V is TRBV3-1 (or the pseudogene TRBV3-2), with 7 bases fitting TRBD2. The ends lost 1 base at V and 1 base at J; junction bases unmatched: 12. Germline V gene lookup returns CDR1 LGHDT and CDR2 YNNKEL (reference sequence). The CDR3 totals 18 residues. CDR3 loop: CASSQALPGTGGQETQYF. CDR3 nucleotide sequence: TGTGCCAGCAGCCAAGCCCTACCCGGGACGGGGGGCCAAGAGACCCAGTACTTC.

The chain recombines TRBV9 with TRBJ2-2; D is perhaps TRBD2 (6 bases). V was cut by 0 bases and J by 7 bases, with 10 bases left in between. Germline lookup yields CDR1 SGDLS and CDR2 YYNGEE. This CDR3 has 14 residues. In DNA form, the CDR3 reads TGTGCCAGCAGCGTAGCCCTGGGGGGCGGGGAGCTGTTTTTT. Residues: CASSVALGGGELFF.

The V and J genes are TRBV11-2 and TRBJ2-3; the D is unclear. Germline-derived CDR1 and CDR2 are SGHAT and FQNNGV. Trimming shortened V by 3 bases and J by 1 base, and 11 bases separated the two germline ends. The CDR3 is made up of 15 amino acids. CDR3 DNA sequence: TGTGCCAGCAGCTTTTTTAAAACACGCACAGATACGCAGTATTTT. This gives the protein CASSFFKTRTDTQYF.

V is TRBV4-1 and J is TRBJ2-5, with TRBD2 identical over 7 bases. The V gene's germline CDR1 is MGHRA and CDR2 YSYEKL. The CDR3 sequence is 14 residues long. After removal of 4 bases from V and 7 bases from J, the junction contained 9 bases not matched to a gene. The CDR3 is CASSLLLADLTQYF. The CDR3 DNA is TGCGCCAGCAGCCTCCTGCTAGCGGACCTGACCCAGTACTTC.

The rearrangement links TRBV4-2 to TRBJ2-3, with 8 positions matching TRBD2. There are 16 residues in the CDR3. Germline V lookup: CDR1 LGHNA, CDR2 YNFKEQ. V lost 1 base, J lost 5 bases, and 8 bases stayed unmatched. DNA for the CDR3: TGTGCCAGCAGCCAAGGGTTAGCGGGAAACGTAGATACGCAGTATTTT. This gives the protein CASSQGLAGNVDTQYF.

The genes are TRBV5-1 and TRBJ1-1, with a weak D call TRBD1 (5 bases). The V gene lost 5 bases and the J gene lost 2 bases, with 13 bases spanning the gap. Germline V gene lookup returns CDR1 SGHRS and CDR2 YFSETQ. This CDR3 spans 14 amino acids. CDR3 loop: CASRGPGLNTEAFF. CDR3 nucleotides: TGCGCCAGCAGGGGGCCGGGCCTTAACACTGAAGCTTTCTTT. The complete variable domain, with remaining parts taken from reference TRBV5-1 and TRBJ1-1, reads KAGVTQTPRYLIKTRGQQVTLSCSPISGHRSVSWYQQTPGQGLQFLFEYFSETQRNKGNFPGRFSGRQFSNSRSEMNVSTLELGDSALYLCASRGPGLNTEAFFGQGTRLTVV.

V usage is TRBV6-5 and J usage is TRBJ2-7; tentatively, D is TRBD1 (6 bases). The CDR3 is 13 residues long. The ends were cut back, 2 bases at V and 7 bases at J, with 12 bases in the middle. Germline V gene data show CDR1 as MNHEY and CDR2 as SVGAGI. The CDR3 bases are TGTGCCAGCAGTTACGTGGGGGCGAATGAGCAGTACTTC. It translates to CASSYVGANEQYF.

This clone appeared a few times. The CDR3 DNA reads as TGTGCCAGCAGTGATTCGGGACAGAACTACGAGCAGTACGTC. Translation: CASSDSGQNYEQYV. The J gene is TRBJ2-7, the V gene TRBV2, with 7 bases fitting TRBD1. Germline CDR1 SNHLY, CDR2 FYNNEI. This CDR3 comprises 14 residues. J was trimmed by 3 bases and V by 3 bases; bases with no gene match: 5.

The chain carries TRBV19 and TRBJ2-2, with D possibly TRBD1 on 6 matching bases. This CDR3 has 14 residues. V was shortened by 8 bases and J by 6 bases, with 16 bases between the two germline ends. The germline CDR1 and CDR2 sequences are LNHDA and SQIVND (reference sequence). CDR3 loop: CASAPGTPAGELFF. The DNA of the CDR3 is TGTGCCAGTGCCCCAGGGACACCAGCCGGGGAGCTGTTTTTT.

This rearrangement joins TRBV19 to TRBJ2-5; 9 nucleotides agree with TRBD1. Germline V gives CDR1 LNHDA, CDR2 SQIVND (reference sequence). This CDR3 is 17 amino acids long. The V gene end was trimmed by 4 bases and the J gene end by 2 bases; junction bases not matched to a gene: 11. CDR3 coding DNA: TGTGCCAGTAGTAATCGGACTAACAGGGGGCCTCAAGAGACCCAGTACTTC. Translation gives CASSNRTNRGPQETQYF.

This sequence joins TRBV7-9 and TRBJ2-5, with 7 bases aligning to TRBD1. The CDR3 length is 15 residues. The V and J ends lost 4 bases and 5 bases, in that order; junction bases with no gene match: 10. Germline CDR1 is SEHNR and CDR2 is FQNEAQ (reference sequence). This CDR3 reads CASSSPGQSRETQYF. The DNA of the CDR3 is TGTGCCAGCAGCTCCCCGGGACAGTCCAGGGAGACCCAGTACTTC.

The chain couples TRBV27 to TRBJ2-7, with 13 bases aligning to TRBD2. V was clipped by 2 bases and J by 4 bases; unmatched bases: 5. Germline V CDR1 and CDR2: MNHEY, SMNVEV (reference sequence). The CDR3 sequence is 16 residues long. CDR3 sequence reads: CASSLESTSGRYEQYF. CDR3 coding DNA: TGTGCCAGCAGTTTAGAATCGACTAGCGGGAGGTACGAGCAGTACTTC.

The CDR3 DNA reads TGCGCCAGCAGCTTGACAGGGCGAACCACAGATACGCAGTATTTT. Residues: CASSLTGRTTDTQYF. J is TRBJ2-3 and V is TRBV5-1; TRBD1 is a possible D gene (6 bases). This CDR3 has 15 amino acids. V dropped 1 base and J dropped 2 bases, with 11 bases sitting between them. Germline CDR1 and CDR2: SGHRS and YFSETQ.

This clone was detected once. J is TRBJ2-3 and V is TRBV6-4; the match to TRBD2 covers 10 bases. The CDR3 is 17 residues long. CDR1 and CDR2 (germline): MRHNA, SNTAGT. Trimming at V came to 2 bases and at J to 2 bases, leaving 7 bases not matched to a gene. As DNA, the CDR3 is TGTGCCAGCAGTGACGCCGCTAGCGGGGGTATCACAGATACGCAGTATTTT. Amino acid sequence: CASSDAASGGITDTQYF.

The CDR3: CASSLGAGTGETQYF. CDR3 DNA sequence: TGCGCCAGCAGCTTGGGGGCAGGGACTGGGGAGACCCAGTACTTC. The V call is TRBV5-1, the J call TRBJ2-5; tentatively, D is TRBD2 (6 bases). CDR3 length: 15 amino acids. The V gene lost 0 bases and the J gene lost 5 bases, with 14 bases spanning the gap. Looked up from germline, CDR1 is SGHRS and CDR2 is YFSETQ.

This clone was seen more than once but under ten times. This sequence joins TRBV4-1 and TRBJ2-1; D gene ambiguous. Germline loops: CDR1 MGHRA, CDR2 YSYEKL. The CDR3 runs 16 residues. V dropped 1 base and J dropped 7 bases, with 17 bases sitting between them. CDR3 region: CASSQGFPVLGNEQFF. Here the CDR3 DNA reads TGCGCCAGCAGCCAAGGGTTCCCGGTCCTCGGGAATGAGCAGTTCTTC.

V is TRBV19 and J is TRBJ1-3, with a weak D call TRBD1 (5 bases). V dropped 7 bases and J dropped 3 bases, with 13 bases sitting between them. The CDR3 runs to 14 residues. Germline lookup yields CDR1 LNHDA and CDR2 SQIVND (reference sequence). The CDR3 nucleotides read TGTGCCAGTACCCCGGACACGCTTGGAAACACCATATATTTT. Translated: CASTPDTLGNTIYF.

The rearrangement joins TRBV4-2 to TRBJ2-1; D is possibly TRBD1 (5 bases). Germline V gene sequence: CDR1 LGHNA, CDR2 YNFKEQ. This CDR3 contains 15 residues. The V end lost 0 bases, the J end lost 4 bases, and 10 bases lay between the germline ends. The CDR3 DNA reads TGTGCCAGCAGCCAAGACCTACAGGTTTACAATGAGCAGTTCTTC. Protein sequence: CASSQDLQVYNEQFF.